This T cell receptor (beta chain) was sequenced during a study of cytomegalovirus exposure and HLA in healthy donors. Study conclusions and caveats: Earlier findings revealed that most TCR beta V segments proved productive either about 87% or about 30% of the time.

About this clone: What it binds is not known.

The trim removed 4 bases at V and 6 bases at J, leaving 9 bases unmatched. From germline, CDR1 is GTSNPN and CDR2 SVGIG (reference sequence). CDR3 length: 14 amino acids. Primers included in the PCR were 60 Vbeta and 13 Jbeta primers. Profiling relied on immunoSEQ multiplex PCR, and the TCRdb table lists in-frame clones only, not all of them. The sample yields 130,000 to 150,000 clones, just under 85% seen once. The sequenced sample was PBMCs. This TCR was recovered from a woman aged 60-75 years in good health and CMV-seropositive. V usage is TRBV30 and J usage is TRBJ1-1; the match to TRBD1 covers 9 bases. The CDR3 reads CAWIRDRVVSEAFF. The CDR3 DNA sequence: TGTGCCTGGATCAGGGACAGGGTGGTGTCTGAAGCTTTCTTT.